This TCR beta chain emerged from a study of T cell responses to AZD1222 COVID-19 vaccine. Study observations and caveats: Donors in the cohort were predominantly white British and more often female, and clonal diversity was possibly underestimated. Reportedly, close to half of spike-specific TCRs are directed against unmutated variant regions. Baseline testing showed seropositivity in only a handful of AZD1222 recipients.

Measured with immunoSEQ multiplex PCR; TCRdb has only the in-frame clones, and not every one. This table holds roughly 150,000 clones, about 89% found once. In the case of this clone: Its antigen is not known.

Germline values: CDR1 LGHDT, CDR2 YNNKEL (reference sequence). The V gene lost 1 base and the J gene lost 7 bases, with 8 bases spanning the gap. The CDR3 spans 13 residues. The chain carries TRBV3-1 (or the pseudogene TRBV3-2) and TRBJ1-5, with TRBD1 as a possible D gene (5 bases). The source of this sequence is an adult who received the AZD1222 COVID-19 vaccine. Source: peripheral blood, taken 28 days after the second AZD1222 dose. The CDR3, as DNA: TGTGCCAGCAGCCAAGGAGGGGCCCAGCCCCAGCATTTT. Translated: CASSQGGAQPQHF.